Listed here are 7 T cell receptor beta chains from one sample, sequenced in a study of T cell responses to AZD1222 COVID-19 vaccine. Repertoires were generated with immunoSEQ multiplex PCR, while TCRdb's copy carries only in-frame clones and drops some. The sample shows roughly 72,000 clones, approximately 90% of them seen only once. This specimen was peripheral blood, taken 28 days after the second dose of the MenACWY control vaccine. The receptor source for this set is an adult who received the MenACWY meningococcal vaccine as a control.

The V gene is TRBV28, the J gene TRBJ1-6; D remains ambiguous. CDR1 MDHEN and CDR2 SYDVKM come from the germline V gene. The CDR3 sequence is 13 residues long. Trimming cost V 8 bases and J 9 bases, with 14 bases left between them. This CDR3 reads CASVKERGSPLHF. The CDR3 DNA sequence: TGTGCCAGCGTCAAGGAGCGTGGTTCACCCCTCCACTTT.

This chain joins TRBV11-1 and TRBJ1-2; D unclear. The V and J ends lost 4 bases and 8 bases respectively, with 14 bases between them. The CDR3 contains 13 residues. Germline CDR1 and CDR2: SGHAT and FQDESV (reference sequence). CDR3 protein: CASSSRAEGGYTF. For the CDR3, the DNA is TGTGCCAGCAGCTCTAGGGCTGAGGGAGGCTACACCTTC.

The chain has TRBV6-6 and TRBJ1-1, with TRBD1 matching over 7 bases. V shed 6 bases, J shed 5 bases, and the junction held 6 bases outside the gene matches. Germline CDR1 is MNHNY and CDR2 is SVGAGI (reference sequence). CDR3 length: 13 residues. The CDR3 nucleotides read TGTGCCAGCAGGGGGGCAGGGGGAACTGAAGCTTTCTTT. Its translation: CASRGAGGTEAFF.

This clone was observed a single time. This chain uses TRBV25-1 with TRBJ1-1; D is perhaps TRBD1 (5 bases). Germline CDR1 is MGHDK and CDR2 is SYGVNS. Trimming left V 8 bases short and J 2 bases short, with 6 bases between. The CDR3 sequence is 11 residues long. The CDR3 coding sequence is TGTGCCAGCCAGGGAAACACTGAAGCTTTCTTT. Translated: CASQGNTEAFF.

V and J are TRBV19 and TRBJ2-3, with D hard to call. Germline V gene data show CDR1 as LNHDA and CDR2 as SQIVND (reference sequence). This CDR3 has 15 residues. V gave up 2 bases and J gave up 1 base, with 10 bases separating them. CDR3 coding DNA: TGTGCCAGTAGTATATCGGCCGGCCGCACAGATACGCAGTATTTT. Translated: CASSISAGRTDTQYF. Based on the CDR3 plus reference TRBV19 and TRBJ2-3, the full variable domain is DGGITQSPKYLFRKEGQNVTLSCEQNLNHDAMYWYRQDPGQGLRLIYYSQIVNDFQKGDIAEGYSVSREKKESFPLTVTSAQKNPTAFYLCASSISAGRTDTQYFGPGTRLTVL.

The V call is TRBV5-1, the J call TRBJ2-2, with 7 bases aligning to TRBD2. The CDR3 extends over 15 amino acids. Trimming at V came to 0 bases and at J to 1 base, leaving 0 bases not matched to a gene. Germline CDR1 SGHRS, CDR2 YFSETQ. The CDR3 region is CASSLGGGNTGELFF. The CDR3 nucleotides are TGCGCCAGCAGCTTGGGCGGGGGGAACACCGGGGAGCTGTTTTTT.

The chain combines TRBV7-9 with TRBJ1-6, with D uncertain. V lost 5 bases and J lost 4, with 18 bases in between. The CDR3 extends over 17 amino acids. The germline V gene encodes CDR1 SEHNR and CDR2 FQNEAQ (reference sequence). This CDR3 is CASSPPAGVLYNSPLHF. The CDR3 coding sequence is TGTGCCAGCAGCCCGCCCGCCGGGGTCCTGTATAATTCACCCCTCCACTTT.